This is a list of T cell receptor beta chains from one sample in a study of cytomegalovirus exposure and HLA in healthy donors. Some clones are missing from TCRdb's copy, which holds only in-frame ones; the method was immunoSEQ multiplex PCR. The data contain about 180,000 clones, 77% of them singletons. The specimen was PBMCs. The origin of the receptors is a woman aged 30 to 39 in good health and CMV-seropositive. Each CDR3 is given with its conserved first and last residue. Fields, in order: J gene, V gene, D gene, clone size, CDR3 DNA, CDR3 protein. The D gene is left open where the match is weak. Some rows mark clone size as missing; the rest say once, few, many or name a class of expanded clone.

>TRBJ2-3|TRBV12-5|TRBD2|NA
TGTGCTAGTGGTTTGGTACCACTAGCGGGAGGTTGGGATACGCAGTATTTT
CASGLVPLAGGWDTQYF
>TRBJ1-2|TRBV27|NA|NA
TGTGCCAGCAGAACCTCGGGGGGCTATGGCTACACCTTC
CASRTSGGYGYTF
>TRBJ2-1|TRBV5-1|NA|NA
TGCGCCAGCAGCTCCCTCCGGTCCCCGGGAGTAGAGAATGAGCAGTTCTTC
CASSSLRSPGVENEQFF
>TRBJ2-7|TRBV5-1|TRBD2|NA
TGCGCCAGCAGCTTGGAGGGACTAGCGGGAGGCTGGTACGAGCAGTACTTC
CASSLEGLAGGWYEQYF
>TRBJ1-2|TRBV4-1|TRBD1|NA
TGCGCCAGCAGCCCCAACAGGGGCTTAGGCTATGGCTACACCTTC
CASSPNRGLGYGYTF
>TRBJ1-4|TRBV27|NA|NA
TGTGCCAGCAGAATCGGGGTTGAAGATGAAAAACTGTTTTTT
CASRIGVEDEKLFF
>TRBJ2-5|TRBV28|NA|NA
TGTGCCAGCGCCCGCAGACAGCCCCAAGAGACCCAGTACTTC
CASARRQPQETQYF
>TRBJ1-1|TRBV10-3|NA|NA
TGTGCCATCAGTGAGCGACAGGAGAACACTGAAGCTTTCTTT
CAISERQENTEAFF
>TRBJ2-7|TRBV6-6|NA|NA
TGTGCCAGCAGTAGGGACATGGGGAATTACGAGCAGTACTTC
CASSRDMGNYEQYF
>TRBJ1-3|TRBV2|NA|NA
TGTGCCAGCACGGACCCGGCGAGGGACACCATATATTTT
CASTDPARDTIYF
>TRBJ2-7|TRBV27|TRBD1|NA
TGTGCCAGCACCCCTTGGGGGCAGGGGGCAGGCGAGCAGTACTTC
CASTPWGQGAGEQYF
>TRBJ2-1|TRBV27|NA|NA
TGTGCCAGCAGTCCTGCCTTTGGGGCAGGGCAGTTCTTC
CASSPAFGAGQFF
>TRBJ2-3|TRBV10-3|NA|NA
TGTGCCATCGGGACTCTCGGGGCAGATACGCAGTATTTT
CAIGTLGADTQYF
>TRBJ2-7|TRBV6-6|NA|few
TGTGCCAGCAGTTACTCGACCGCAGGTAGCTACGAGCAGTACTTC
CASSYSTAGSYEQYF
>TRBJ2-1|TRBV15|NA|few
TGTGCCACCAGCAGAGATATGAGGTATGAGCAGTTCTTC
CATSRDMRYEQFF
>TRBJ1-4|TRBV7-2|NA|NA
TGTGCCAGCAGATTGGCTGCAACTAATGAAAAACTGTTTTTT
CASRLAATNEKLFF
>TRBJ2-1|TRBV27|TRBD2|NA
TGTGCCAGCGGCTCGACCGGGAGGTCGGGAAATGAGCAGTTCTTC
CASGSTGRSGNEQFF
>TRBJ2-1|TRBV7-9|TRBD2|NA
TGTGCCAGCAGCTCCCCCGGGACTAGCGCGAACGAGCAGTTCTTC
CASSSPGTSANEQFF
>TRBJ2-5|TRBV27|TRBD2|NA
TGTGCCAGCAGTCTCGGGGGGACTGAGACCCAGTACTTC
CASSLGGTETQYF
>TRBJ1-1|TRBV19|NA|NA
TGTGCCAGTAGTCACGGTCGGGCTTTCTTT
CASSHGRAFF
>TRBJ1-5|TRBV4-1|NA|NA
TGCGCCAGCAGCCAAGACAGGGGCATAAGCAATCAGCCCCAGCATTTT
CASSQDRGISNQPQHF
>TRBJ2-5|TRBV4-2|NA|NA
TGTGCCAGCAGCCAACTCTACTTAGACCAAGAGACCCAGTACTTC
CASSQLYLDQETQYF
>TRBJ2-1|TRBV5-1|NA|once
TGCGCCAGCAGCCCCGGACCCCCGGGAGCGGACAATGAGCAGTTCTTC
CASSPGPPGADNEQFF
>TRBJ2-7|TRBV28|NA|NA
TGTGCCAGCAGTTTTAGTCCCGTACCATGGTACCCCTACGAGCAGTACTTC
CASSFSPVPWYPYEQYF
>TRBJ2-7|TRBV5-1|TRBD1|NA
TGCGCCAGCGCCATCACCGGGACAGGGGTTGAGCAGTACTTC
CASAITGTGVEQYF
>TRBJ1-5|TRBV6-6|NA|NA
TGTGCCAGCAGTTCCTCGTCCGCTAATAGCAATCAGCCCCAGCATTTT
CASSSSSANSNQPQHF
>TRBJ2-7|TRBV11-3|TRBD1|NA
TGTGCCAGCAGCTTCGGCCTGGGGGACAGCTCCTACGAGCAGTACTTC
CASSFGLGDSSYEQYF
>TRBJ2-7|TRBV28|NA|NA
TGTGCCAGCAGGACTCATTCCTACGAGCAGTACTTC
CASRTHSYEQYF
>TRBJ2-1|TRBV5-1|NA|once
TGCGCCAGCAGCTTGGTAGGGGTTTCCTACAATGAGCAGTTCTTC
CASSLVGVSYNEQFF
>TRBJ2-1|TRBV25-1|NA|few
TGTGCCAGCAGTGTCGGAGGGAGCTCCTACAATGAGCAGTTCTTC
CASSVGGSSYNEQFF
>TRBJ1-2|TRBV30|NA|NA
TGTGCCTGGAGTGCCTCCGGGGGCTATGGCTACACCTTC
CAWSASGGYGYTF
>TRBJ2-1|TRBV7-9|TRBD2|NA
TGTGCCAGCAGCTTAGGGCGGGAGGTGGGAGGCAATGAGCAGTTCTTC
CASSLGREVGGNEQFF
>TRBJ2-5|TRBV30|TRBD2|few
TGTGCCTGGAGTGTATGGGGGGGACAAGAGACCCAGTACTTC
CAWSVWGGQETQYF
>TRBJ1-5|TRBV30|TRBD1|NA
TGTGCCTGGAGACAGGGGAACCATCAGCCCCAGCATTTT
CAWRQGNHQPQHF
>TRBJ2-7|TRBV7-2|TRBD1|NA
TGTGCCAGCAGCTTGTCCGGGACAGGACTTACCTACGAGCAGTACTTC
CASSLSGTGLTYEQYF
>TRBJ2-7|TRBV27|NA|few
TGTGCCAGCCGTTTGACAGGACCCACCTACGAGCAGTACTTC
CASRLTGPTYEQYF
>TRBJ2-7|TRBV5-4|NA|NA
TGTGCCAGCAGCTCGGAGATAGCGGTCTCCTACGAGCAGTACTTC
CASSSEIAVSYEQYF
>TRBJ2-6|TRBV6-5|NA|NA
TGTGCCAGCAGCCTCGCTAGCTCTGGGGCCAACGTCCTGACTTTC
CASSLASSGANVLTF
>TRBJ2-5|TRBV9|TRBD2|NA
TGTGCCAGCAGCGTAGAGCGGGGAGACCTAGAGACCCAGTACTTC
CASSVERGDLETQYF
>TRBJ2-3|TRBV27|NA|NA
TGTGCCAGCAGTTTAGGGCCGGATACGCAGTATTTT
CASSLGPDTQYF
>TRBJ1-2|TRBV2|TRBD1|NA
TGTGCCAGATCAGGGGGGGACAGGGACCATGGCTACACCTTC
CARSGGDRDHGYTF
>TRBJ2-7|TRBV6-5|TRBD2|NA
TGTGCCAGCAGTTACAGGGAGGGGCCCTACGAGCAGTACTTC
CASSYREGPYEQYF
>TRBJ1-1|TRBV30|NA|once
TGTGCCTGGAGTGTAACGGGGTTAGCTGAAGCTTTCTTT
CAWSVTGLAEAFF
>TRBJ2-4|TRBV5-6|TRBD2|NA
TGTGCCAGCAGCTTGGTGCGGGGGGGAAAAGTGGAAACCAAAAACATTCAGTACTTC
CASSLVRGGKVETKNIQYF
>TRBJ1-2|TRBV5-1|NA|NA
TGCGCCAGCAGTGAGGACAGCTATGGCTACACCTTC
CASSEDSYGYTF
>TRBJ2-1|TRBV5-6|NA|once
TGTGCCAGCAGCACGACAGACCCTTACAATGAGCAGTTCTTC
CASSTTDPYNEQFF
>TRBJ2-5|TRBV5-1|TRBD1|NA
TGCGCCAGCAGCTCAGGGGGAGAGACCCAGTACTTC
CASSSGGETQYF
>TRBJ2-7|TRBV6-5|NA|once
TGTGCCACCAGAGGGGTCCGGATCTACGAGCAGTACTTC
CATRGVRIYEQYF
>TRBJ2-5|TRBV4-3|NA|once
TGCGCCAGCAGCCAAGATACTCGGGGGGCGGGAAAGACCCAGTACTTC
CASSQDTRGAGKTQYF
>TRBJ1-2|TRBV28|NA|NA
TGTGCCAGCAGTTTGGAGGCGGTCTATGGCTACACCTTC
CASSLEAVYGYTF